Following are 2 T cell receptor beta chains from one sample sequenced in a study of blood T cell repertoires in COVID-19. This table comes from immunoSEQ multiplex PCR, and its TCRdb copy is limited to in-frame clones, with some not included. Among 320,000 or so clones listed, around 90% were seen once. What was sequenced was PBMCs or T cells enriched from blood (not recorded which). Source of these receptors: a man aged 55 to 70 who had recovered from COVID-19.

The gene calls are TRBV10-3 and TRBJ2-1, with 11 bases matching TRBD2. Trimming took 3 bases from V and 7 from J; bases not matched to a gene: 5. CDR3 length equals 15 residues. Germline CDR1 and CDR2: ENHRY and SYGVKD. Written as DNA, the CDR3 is TGTGCCATCAGTGAATTTAGCGGGAGGGAAAATGAGCAGTTCTTC. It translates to CAISEFSGRENEQFF.

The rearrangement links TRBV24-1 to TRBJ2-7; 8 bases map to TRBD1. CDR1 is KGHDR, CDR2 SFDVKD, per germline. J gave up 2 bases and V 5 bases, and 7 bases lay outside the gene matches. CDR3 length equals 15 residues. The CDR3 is CATSARTGPPYEQYF. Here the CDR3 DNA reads TGTGCCACCAGTGCTAGGACAGGGCCACCCTACGAGCAGTACTTC.